This T cell receptor beta chain was sequenced during a study of identifying expanded T cells in peripheral blood. Germline assignment: CDR1 SGDLS and CDR2 YYNGEE. The CDR3 covers 14 residues. V lost 4 bases and J 4 bases, leaving 15 bases between the germline ends. Measured with immunoSEQ multiplex PCR; TCRdb has only the in-frame clones, and not every one. The table lists some 91,000 clones, about 91% of them singletons, with around 3.6% in the top ten. This sequence originates from a person aged 18 to 69 in good health. Sequenced sample: blood. V is TRBV9 and J is TRBJ2-7; D perhaps matches TRBD2 (5 bases). DNA of the CDR3: TGTGCCAGCAGCCTCGGGCGGGTCGGTTACGAGCAGTACTTC. Its protein is CASSLGRVGYEQYF.